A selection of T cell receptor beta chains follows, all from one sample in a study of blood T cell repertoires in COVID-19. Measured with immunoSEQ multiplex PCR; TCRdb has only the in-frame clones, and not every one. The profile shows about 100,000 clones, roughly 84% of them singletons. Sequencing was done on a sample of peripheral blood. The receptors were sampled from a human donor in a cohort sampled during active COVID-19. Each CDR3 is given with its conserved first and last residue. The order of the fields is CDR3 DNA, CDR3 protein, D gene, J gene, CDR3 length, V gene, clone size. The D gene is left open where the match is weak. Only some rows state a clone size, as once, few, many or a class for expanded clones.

TGTGCCAGCAGCCTAGCAGGGTTTGCTCAGCCCCAGCATTTT,CASSLAGFAQPQHF,-,TRBJ1-5,14,TRBV14,-
TGTGCCAGCTCACCACTGACAGGGTCGTACGAGCAGTACTTC,CASSPLTGSYEQYF,TRBD1,TRBJ2-7,14,TRBV18,few
TGCGCCAGCAGCCAGGACAGGGATCCGAAAGATACGCAGTATTTT,CASSQDRDPKDTQYF,TRBD1,TRBJ2-3,15,TRBV4-3,-
TGTGCCAGCAGCTTAGTACAGAGTAGCAATCAGCCCCAGCATTTT,CASSLVQSSNQPQHF,-,TRBJ1-5,15,TRBV7-2,-
TGTGCCAGCAGCTTAGACAGGGGGGGAACAGATACGCAGTATTTT,CASSLDRGGTDTQYF,-,TRBJ2-3,15,TRBV7-2,-
TGTGCCAGTAACTCAGCGACAGGGACCTATGGCTACACCTTC,CASNSATGTYGYTF,TRBD1,TRBJ1-2,14,TRBV19,-
TGTGCCACCAGCAGCGACAGGGGCCAGCCCCAGCATTTT,CATSSDRGQPQHF,TRBD1,TRBJ1-5,13,TRBV15,-
TGTGCCAGCAGTTCGGGTGCGAACACCGGGGAGCTGTTTTTT,CASSSGANTGELFF,-,TRBJ2-2,14,TRBV6-4,-
TGTGCCATCAGTGGAGCTGGGACTAGCGATGAGCAGTTCTTC,CAISGAGTSDEQFF,TRBD2,TRBJ2-1,14,TRBV10-3,once
TGTGCCAGCAGTGACTCGGGCGGGAGGACAGATACGCAGTATTTT,CASSDSGGRTDTQYF,TRBD2,TRBJ2-3,15,TRBV6-4,-
TGTGCCAGCGAGTTCGGCGGGAGACCGAGCACAGATACGCAGTATTTT,CASEFGGRPSTDTQYF,TRBD2,TRBJ2-3,16,TRBV28,-
TGTGCCAGCTCACCCTTCCCGGTAACAGGGTCTGGAAACACCATATATTTT,CASSPFPVTGSGNTIYF,-,TRBJ1-3,17,TRBV18,-
TGTGCCAGCAGCCAAACCCCGAGCTCCTACGAGCAGTACTTC,CASSQTPSSYEQYF,-,TRBJ2-7,14,TRBV3-1/TRBV3-2,once
TGTGCCAGCAGTGAGGACAGCTATGGCTACACCTTC,CASSEDSYGYTF,-,TRBJ1-2,12,TRBV2,once
TGTGCCAGCAGTTTCTCCCGGCTCCTAGCGGGAGGGCCGGAAGAGCAGTACTTC,CASSFSRLLAGGPEEQYF,TRBD2,TRBJ2-7,18,TRBV27,-
TGTGCCTGGAGTGTACTAATGAGCAATCAGCCCCAGCATTTT,CAWSVLMSNQPQHF,-,TRBJ1-5,14,TRBV30,-
TGTGCCAGCAACGGCAGGGACACTGAAGCTTTCTTT,CASNGRDTEAFF,-,TRBJ1-1,12,TRBV2,-
TGTGCCAGCAGCCGACAGACAGGCTCCTACGAGCAGTACTTC,CASSRQTGSYEQYF,-,TRBJ2-7,14,TRBV3-1/TRBV3-2,-
TGTGCCAGCAGCTATAGGGGGGGATACGAGCAGTACTTC,CASSYRGGYEQYF,-,TRBJ2-7,13,TRBV7-2,-
TGTGCCAGCAGCCTAAAATTTACTAGCGGGACCGGCATGGATACGCAGTATTTT,CASSLKFTSGTGMDTQYF,TRBD2,TRBJ2-3,18,TRBV7-2,-
TGTGCCAGCAGCTTTCTAGCGGCCCGAGTCAATGAGCAGTTCTTC,CASSFLAARVNEQFF,TRBD2,TRBJ2-1,15,TRBV7-9,once
TGTGCCAGTAGTACCAAGCTCGATCCCCCGACTGAAGCTTTCTTT,CASSTKLDPPTEAFF,-,TRBJ1-1,15,TRBV19,-
TGTGCCAGCAGCACAGACACCAGCTCCTACGAGCAGTACTTC,CASSTDTSSYEQYF,-,TRBJ2-7,14,TRBV7-2,-
TGTGCCAGCAAACTACAGGGGAACACTGAAGCTTTCTTT,CASKLQGNTEAFF,-,TRBJ1-1,13,TRBV6-5,-
TGTGCCAGTAGTATCGGGACAGAAGAGACCCAGTACTTC,CASSIGTEETQYF,TRBD1,TRBJ2-5,13,TRBV19,once
TGTGCCAGCAGCCCCAATACAGGGAACACTGAAGCTTTCTTT,CASSPNTGNTEAFF,-,TRBJ1-1,14,TRBV6-2/TRBV6-3,-